This T cell receptor beta chain comes out of a study of regulatory T cells in long-lasting Graves disease. For TCR beta, libraries came from iRepertoire HTBI primers and Arm-PCR of CDR3 regions. TCRdb ran MiXCR on the multiplex PCR reads and lists one entry per CDR3 protein. The sample consists of under 700,000 distinct CDR3 sequences, more than 15% of them appearing once. Notes on this clonotype: Being one base from a much bigger clone, this may be a read error.

Time point: newly diagnosed GD, antithyroid drugs for less than 3 months. Extracted PBMC RNA gave rise to the TCR library. Per the germline V gene, CDR1 is LGHDT and CDR2 is YNNKEL (reference sequence). This CDR3 comprises 15 residues. With V trimmed by 3 bases and J by 3 bases, 5 bases remained unmatched. These records were also assigned to another study, of T cells in Graves' hyperthyroidism and ophthalmopathy. From that second work: Diagnosis relied on clinical symptoms, serum thyroxine and TRAb, thyroid ultrasound and orbital computed tomography. Ophthalmopathy, as predicted by the model, came a median approximately 5.9 months after the prediction.

The V and J genes are TRBV3-1 and TRBJ2-3; 8 bases line up with TRBD1. Here the sequenced sample was peripheral blood mononuclear cells (PBMCs), taken at new diagnosis, from a patient treated with antithyroid drugs. The TCR sequence derives from a woman aged 35 to 60 with Graves disease. The CDR3 protein is CASSQRTGRTDTQYF. The CDR3 DNA reads as TGTGCCAGCAGCCAGAGGACAGGGAGAACAGATACGCAGTATTTT.